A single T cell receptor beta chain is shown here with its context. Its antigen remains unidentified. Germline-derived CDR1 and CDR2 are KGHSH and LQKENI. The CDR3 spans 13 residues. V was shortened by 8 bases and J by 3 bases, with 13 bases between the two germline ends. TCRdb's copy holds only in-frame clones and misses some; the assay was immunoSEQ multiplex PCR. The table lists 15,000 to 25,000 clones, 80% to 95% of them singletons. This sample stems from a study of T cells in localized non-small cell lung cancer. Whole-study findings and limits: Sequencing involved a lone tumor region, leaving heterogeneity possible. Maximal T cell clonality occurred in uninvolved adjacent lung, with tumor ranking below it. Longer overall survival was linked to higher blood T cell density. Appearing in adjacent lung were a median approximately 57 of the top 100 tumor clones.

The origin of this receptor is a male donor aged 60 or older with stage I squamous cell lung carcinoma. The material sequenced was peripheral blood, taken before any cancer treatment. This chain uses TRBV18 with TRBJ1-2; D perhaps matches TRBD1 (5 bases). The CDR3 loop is CASLAGDDYGYTF. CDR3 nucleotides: TGTGCCAGCCTCGCGGGGGACGACTATGGCTACACCTTC.